The TCR beta chain under discussion was sequenced for a study of CD8 T cells in ankylosing spondylitis. Trimming stripped 7 bases from V and 4 bases from J, with 15 bases between. Germline V gene sequence: CDR1 MNHNS, CDR2 SASEGT. CDR3 size: 14 residues. This clonotype turned up a few times. What it recognizes is unknown. Via MiXCR, TCRdb re-called the 5' RACE reads, giving one row per CDR3 protein. This table holds 250,000 to 300,000 distinct CDR3 sequences, around 19% found once. Study-level points and caveats: Disease-associated clones were reportedly significantly overrepresented in matched ankylosing spondylitis synovial fluid.

The sample was blood, either unsorted or a sorted T cell fraction (not recorded which). The source is a male donor with ankylosing spondylitis or in good health (not recorded which). The rearrangement uses TRBV6-1 and TRBJ2-3; the D call may be TRBD1 or TRBD2 (5 bases each). The CDR3 DNA follows: TGTGCCAGCACAAGGGACCCACTGCCAGATACGCAGTATTTT. Protein: CASTRDPLPDTQYF.